This T cell receptor (beta chain) was identified during a study of Tregs in tolerant kidney transplant recipients. Study information: Recipients received nonmyeloablative bone marrow transplants from related graft donors, with transient mixed chimerism.

Trimming took 4 bases from V and 6 from J, leaving 8 bases between them. Germline V CDR1 and CDR2: MDHEN, SYDVKM. The CDR3 spans 12 residues. The repertoire was sequenced with immunoSEQ multiplex PCR; TCRdb's copy has only in-frame clones and lacks some. The repertoire holds around 78,000 clones, with under 95% as singletons. Thawed PBMCs were FACS-sorted into unstimulated CD4+CD25+CD127- regulatory T cells, CD4+CD25- non-regulatory cells, CD4 and CD8 cells. Concerning this clone: Its antigen is currently unknown.

The study, taken as a whole, reports: Biological reproducibility was not directly addressed, but technical replication error appeared minimal.

V and J are TRBV28 and TRBJ2-3; D remains ambiguous. Sequenced material: Tregs from blood, taken before the transplant. The TCR comes from a human donor who received a combined kidney and bone marrow transplant. The CDR3 coding sequence is TGTGCCAGCAGTTCTAACACGGATACGCAGTATTTT. Protein product: CASSSNTDTQYF.